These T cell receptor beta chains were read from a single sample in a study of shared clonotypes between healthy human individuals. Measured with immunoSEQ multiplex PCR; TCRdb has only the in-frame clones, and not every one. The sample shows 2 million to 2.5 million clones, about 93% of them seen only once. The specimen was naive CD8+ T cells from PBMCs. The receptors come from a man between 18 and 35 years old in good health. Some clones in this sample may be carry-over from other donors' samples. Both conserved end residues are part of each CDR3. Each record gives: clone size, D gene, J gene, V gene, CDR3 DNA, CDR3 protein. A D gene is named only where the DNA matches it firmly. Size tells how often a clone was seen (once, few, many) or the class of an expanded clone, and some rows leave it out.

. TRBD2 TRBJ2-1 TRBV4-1 TGCGCCAGCAGCCAGAGCGTGGGCGGGAGGTATGAGCAGTTCTTC CASSQSVGGRYEQFF
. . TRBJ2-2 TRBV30 TGTGCCTGGAGTCCCCGCGTCGAGCTGTTTTTT CAWSPRVELFF
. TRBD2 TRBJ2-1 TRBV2 TGTGCCAGCAGTGAAGCTCCGGGACTAGCGGTTGGCTCCTACAATGAGCAGTTCTTC CASSEAPGLAVGSYNEQFF
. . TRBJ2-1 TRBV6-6 TGTGCCAGCAGTTACATCGTACTAGGAGATGAGCAGTTCTTC CASSYIVLGDEQFF
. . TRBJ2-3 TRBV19 TGTGCCAGCAGTACGGTGTTCACAGATACGCAGTATTTT CASSTVFTDTQYF
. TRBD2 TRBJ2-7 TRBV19 TGTGCCAGTAGTCCCCCCGGGTTAGCGGGACCCAACGAGCAGTACTTC CASSPPGLAGPNEQYF
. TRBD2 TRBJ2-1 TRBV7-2 TGTGCCAGCAGCTTAGTTGGACTAGCGGGTAGGAATGAGCAGTTCTTC CASSLVGLAGRNEQFF
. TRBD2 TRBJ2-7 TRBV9 TGTGCCAGCAGCCCTCGGACTAGCCTCGGCGAGCAGTACTTC CASSPRTSLGEQYF
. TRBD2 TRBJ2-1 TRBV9 TGTGCCAGCAGCGTAGCCTCTAGCGGGCACCCCAATGAGCAGTTCTTC CASSVASSGHPNEQFF
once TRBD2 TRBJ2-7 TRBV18 TGTGCCAGCTCGGCCGCAACGGGGGGGCCGGACGAGCAGTACTTC CASSAATGGPDEQYF
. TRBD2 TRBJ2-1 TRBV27 TGTGCCAGCAGTACCCCGACAGCCTGGTTGGCGGGAGGATCGTACAATGAGCAGTTCTTC CASSTPTAWLAGGSYNEQFF
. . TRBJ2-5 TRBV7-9 TGTGCCAGCAGCTTAGCCGAAGGGGTCCTACAGGGAGAGACCCAGTACTTC CASSLAEGVLQGETQYF
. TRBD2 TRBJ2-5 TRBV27 TGTGCCAGCAGTTCCGGGACTAGCGGGAGTTCGGAGACCCAGTACTTC CASSSGTSGSSETQYF
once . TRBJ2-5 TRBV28 TGTGCCAGCAGTTTAGTTCGCGAAGAGACCCAGTACTTC CASSLVREETQYF
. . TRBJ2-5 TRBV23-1 TGCGCCAGCAGTCAAAGGGGCGAACAAGAGACCCAGTACTTC CASSQRGEQETQYF
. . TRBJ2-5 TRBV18 TGTGCCAGCTCACCAACAAATAGTCCCGGGGCCGGCCAAGAGACCCAGTACTTC CASSPTNSPGAGQETQYF
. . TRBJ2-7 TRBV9 TGTGCCAGCAGCGTTACCGGGACATTCTCCTACGAGCAGTACTTC CASSVTGTFSYEQYF
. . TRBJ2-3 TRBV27 TGTGCCAGCAGTTTAGGAGTTGGCAGATCCACAGATACGCAGTATTTT CASSLGVGRSTDTQYF
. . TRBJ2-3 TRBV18 TGTGCCAGCTCACTCCCATTAGGTCGCACAGATACGCAGTATTTT CASSLPLGRTDTQYF
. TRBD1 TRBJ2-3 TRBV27 TGTGCCAGCGACGTGGACAGGTTCGCAGATACGCAGTATTTT CASDVDRFADTQYF
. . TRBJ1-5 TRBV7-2 TGTGCCAGCAGCAATTGGGATTCCAGCAATCAGCCCCAGCATTTT CASSNWDSSNQPQHF
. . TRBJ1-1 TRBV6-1 TGTGCCACCAAATTACTTCCAAAGTTGGCTGAAGCTTTCTTT CATKLLPKLAEAFF
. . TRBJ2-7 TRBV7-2 TGTGCCAGCAGCCAAAGGACAAGGAGCTCCTACGAGCAGTACTTC CASSQRTRSSYEQYF
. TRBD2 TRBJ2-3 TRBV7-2 TGTGCCAGCAGCTTAAGCGGGAGCCTTGGCGATACGCAGTATTTT CASSLSGSLGDTQYF
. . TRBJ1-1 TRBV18 TGTGCCAGCTCACCGCGGGCGGGAACGGCTGAAGCTTTCTTT CASSPRAGTAEAFF
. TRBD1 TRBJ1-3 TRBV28 TGTGCCAGCAGTCCCATGACAGGGTTTGGAAACACCATATATTTT CASSPMTGFGNTIYF
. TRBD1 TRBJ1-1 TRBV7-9 TGTGCCAGCAGTAAAGGACAGGGTGAAGCTTTCTTT CASSKGQGEAFF
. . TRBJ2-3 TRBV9 TGTGCCAGCAGCGTTTTGTCAGATACGCAGTATTTT CASSVLSDTQYF
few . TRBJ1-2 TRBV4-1 TGCGCCAGCAGCCCTGCCGAGGGGAACTATGGCTACACCTTC CASSPAEGNYGYTF
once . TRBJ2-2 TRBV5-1 TGCGCCTCCAGCGGGTCGGTCGGGGAGCTGTTTTTT CASSGSVGELFF
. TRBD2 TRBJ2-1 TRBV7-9 TGTGCCAGCAGCCCCTCGGGCGGGAGCTCCTACAATGAGCAGTTCTTC CASSPSGGSSYNEQFF
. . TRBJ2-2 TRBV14 TGTGCCAGCAGGCACAGGGATGTTAAGGAGCTGTTTTTT CASRHRDVKELFF
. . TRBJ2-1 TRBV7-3 TGTGCCAGCAGCAACACGGAAGGCTCGAGCTCCTACAATGAGCAGTTCTTC CASSNTEGSSSYNEQFF
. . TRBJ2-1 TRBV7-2 TGTGCCAGCAGCTTCGCCTCCCCAGTCGATGAGCAGTTCTTC CASSFASPVDEQFF
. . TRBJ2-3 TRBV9 TGTGCCAGCAGCGTAGCGAGTTATCGCGGCACAGATACGCAGTATTTT CASSVASYRGTDTQYF
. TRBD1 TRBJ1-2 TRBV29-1 TGCAGCGTCGCCGGGACAGTGGATGGCTACACCTTC CSVAGTVDGYTF
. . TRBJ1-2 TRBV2 TGTGCCAGCAGTGAAGTAGGGTCAGCTAACTATGGCTACACCTTC CASSEVGSANYGYTF
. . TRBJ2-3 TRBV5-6 TGTGCCAGCAGCTTTGAGTCCACAGATACGCAGTATTTT CASSFESTDTQYF
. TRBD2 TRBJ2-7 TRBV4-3 TGCGCCAGCAGCCAAGGACTAGCGGGAGGGTTTTCCGAGCAGTACTTC CASSQGLAGGFSEQYF
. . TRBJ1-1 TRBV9 TGTGCCAGCAGCGCCTGGAGTGGGACTGAAGCTTTCTTT CASSAWSGTEAFF
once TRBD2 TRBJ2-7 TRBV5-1 TGCGCCAGCAGCTTGGGTAGCGGGAGTAACGAGCAGTACTTC CASSLGSGSNEQYF
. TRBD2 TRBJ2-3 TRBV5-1 TGCGCCAGCAGCGGACTAGCAGATAGCACAGATACGCAGTATTTT CASSGLADSTDTQYF
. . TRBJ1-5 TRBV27 TGTGCCAGCAGTTTACGATATAGCAATCAGCCCCAGCATTTT CASSLRYSNQPQHF
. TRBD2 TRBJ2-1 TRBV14 TGTGCCAGCAGCCAAGGGACTAGCGGGGCGTACAATGAGCAGTTCTTC CASSQGTSGAYNEQFF
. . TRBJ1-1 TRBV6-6 TGTGCCAGCAAGCTGACTAGGCTAGCTGAAGCTTTCTTT CASKLTRLAEAFF
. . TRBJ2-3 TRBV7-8 TGTGCCAGCAGTTTACTGAACGGGGGGCGCCCCCCAGATACGCAGTATTTT CASSLLNGGRPPDTQYF
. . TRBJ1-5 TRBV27 TGTGCCAGCAGTTTAAGCGCTTATAGCAATCAGCCCCAGCATTTT CASSLSAYSNQPQHF
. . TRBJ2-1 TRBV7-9 TGTGCCAGCAGCTTCACCAGGGGCTACAATGAGCAGTTCTTC CASSFTRGYNEQFF
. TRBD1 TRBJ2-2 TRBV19 TGTGCAACGATACAGGGGGCATTAGGAACCGGGGAGCTGTTTTTT CATIQGALGTGELFF
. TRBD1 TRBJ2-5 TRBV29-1 TGCAGCGCCCGACAGGGACACCAAGAGACCCAGTACTTC CSARQGHQETQYF
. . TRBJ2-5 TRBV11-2 TGTGCCAGCAGCTTAGGGCCGGGAGAGGGAGAGACCCAGTACTTC CASSLGPGEGETQYF
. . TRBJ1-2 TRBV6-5 TGTGCCAGCAGCCACCGGGTCCCCCCCGGCAATGGCTACACCTTC CASSHRVPPGNGYTF
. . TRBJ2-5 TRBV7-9 TGTGCCAGCAGCCAAGCCGGGGGCCGGGAGACCCAGTACTTC CASSQAGGRETQYF
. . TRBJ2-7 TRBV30 TGTGCCTGGAGTGTGGGTGTTCAGTACGAGCAGTACTTC CAWSVGVQYEQYF
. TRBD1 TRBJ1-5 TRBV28 TGTGCCAGCAGTCCAGGACAGGGGGGTGGGCAGCCCCAGCATTTT CASSPGQGGGQPQHF
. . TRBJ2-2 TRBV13 TGTGCCAGCAGCTTGATAATGGGACCCCGCACCGGGGAGCTGTTTTTT CASSLIMGPRTGELFF
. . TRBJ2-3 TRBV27 TGTGCCAGCAGTTTAGTCCATCCTACTAGCACAGATACGCAGTATTTT CASSLVHPTSTDTQYF
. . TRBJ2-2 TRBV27 TGTGCCAGCAGTTTTGAGGGTAGGGACACCGGGGAGCTGTTTTTT CASSFEGRDTGELFF
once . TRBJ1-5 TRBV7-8 TGTGCCAGCAGCTTAGTTGCGGTGGCGGGAGACCCCCAGCATTTT CASSLVAVAGDPQHF